These T cell receptor beta chains were read from a single sample in a study of blood T cells in healthy people across ages. TCRdb analysed the 5' RACE reads with MiXCR anew, one entry per CDR3 protein. Among 1.5 million to 2 million distinct CDR3 sequences listed, around 48% were seen once. Input material: blood. The receptors were gathered from a woman in her 40s in good health. The CDR3 runs from the conserved cysteine through the conserved F or W. The D gene is left open where the match is weak. The size field is filled for only some rows; it gives once, few, many or a size class.

clone_size: .
v_call: TRBV4-1
j_call: TRBJ2-3
d_call: TRBD1
cdr3_aa: CASSQQTGFTDTQYF
cdr3_nt: TGCGCCAGCAGCCAACAGACAGGGTTCACAGATACGCAGTATTTT

clone_size: .
v_call: TRBV15
j_call: TRBJ2-5
d_call: .
cdr3_aa: CAIAGGSSKRTQYF
cdr3_nt: TGTGCCATCGCTGGGGGTAGCTCCAAGAGAACCCAGTACTTC

clone_size: .
v_call: TRBV6-2/TRBV6-3
j_call: TRBJ2-3
d_call: TRBD2
cdr3_aa: CASRRPRLAGMSDTQYF
cdr3_nt: TGTGCCAGCAGGCGCCCCCGACTAGCGGGGATGTCAGATACGCAGTATTTT

clone_size: few
v_call: TRBV15
j_call: TRBJ2-3
d_call: .
cdr3_aa: CATSRGVGLHPIDTQYF
cdr3_nt: TGTGCCACCAGCAGGGGGGTTGGGCTGCATCCGATAGATACGCAGTATTTT

clone_size: .
v_call: TRBV3-1
j_call: TRBJ1-1
d_call: .
cdr3_aa: CASSQEWQGNYEAFF
cdr3_nt: TGTGCCAGCAGCCAAGAATGGCAGGGGAACTATGAAGCTTTCTTT

clone_size: .
v_call: TRBV4-2
j_call: TRBJ2-5
d_call: .
cdr3_aa: CASSRSFRQSQETQYF
cdr3_nt: TGTGCCAGCAGCCGATCCTTCCGACAGTCCCAAGAGACCCAGTACTTC

clone_size: once
v_call: TRBV6-2/TRBV6-3
j_call: TRBJ2-7
d_call: .
cdr3_aa: CASSARGLGYEQYF
cdr3_nt: TGTGCCAGCAGCGCACGGGGTCTAGGCTACGAGCAGTACTTC

clone_size: .
v_call: TRBV6-6
j_call: TRBJ2-7
d_call: TRBD1
cdr3_aa: CASSYAPGQGTYEQYF
cdr3_nt: TGTGCCAGCAGTTACGCCCCGGGACAGGGCACCTACGAGCAGTACTTC

clone_size: many
v_call: TRBV6-2/TRBV6-3
j_call: TRBJ2-5
d_call: .
cdr3_aa: CASKTDEWETQYF
cdr3_nt: TGTGCCAGCAAAACGGATGAGTGGGAGACCCAGTACTTC

clone_size: .
v_call: TRBV25-1
j_call: TRBJ2-1
d_call: TRBD2
cdr3_aa: CATGLAGNEQFF
cdr3_nt: TGTGCCACGGGACTAGCGGGCAATGAGCAGTTCTTC

clone_size: .
v_call: TRBV7-8
j_call: TRBJ2-7
d_call: TRBD1
cdr3_aa: CASSLAAGQGYEQYF
cdr3_nt: TGTGCCAGCAGCTTAGCGGCGGGACAGGGTTACGAGCAGTACTTC

clone_size: .
v_call: TRBV20-1
j_call: TRBJ2-2
d_call: .
cdr3_aa: CSARSWTVANTGELFF
cdr3_nt: TGCAGTGCTAGATCATGGACAGTCGCGAACACCGGGGAGCTGTTTTTT